This TCR beta chain was found in a study of blood T cell repertoires in COVID-19. Source study methods: Reference gene primer amplification gave estimated nucleated cell counts. Sequencing used immunoSEQ multiplex PCR; TCRdb keeps in-frame clones, though not all of them. The V and J calls and the clone size are those of that table, but D and trimming were determined from the DNA. The sample contains 300,000 to 350,000 clones, roughly 88% of which appear only once. The junction had 5 bases not matched to a gene; V was cut back by 0 bases and J by 3 bases. This CDR3 region has 17 residues. Germline CDR1 reads LGHDT; CDR2 reads YNNKEL (reference sequence).

The chain is built from TRBV3-1 (or the pseudogene TRBV3-2) and TRBJ2-1; TRBD1 aligns across 10 bases. Sequenced material: PBMCs or T cells enriched from blood (not recorded which). This sequence was found in a man under 40 who had recovered from COVID-19. In nucleotides, the CDR3 is TGTGCCAGCAGCCAAGATCAGGACAGGGGGAACTACAATGAGCAGTTCTTC. Its protein is CASSQDQDRGNYNEQFF.